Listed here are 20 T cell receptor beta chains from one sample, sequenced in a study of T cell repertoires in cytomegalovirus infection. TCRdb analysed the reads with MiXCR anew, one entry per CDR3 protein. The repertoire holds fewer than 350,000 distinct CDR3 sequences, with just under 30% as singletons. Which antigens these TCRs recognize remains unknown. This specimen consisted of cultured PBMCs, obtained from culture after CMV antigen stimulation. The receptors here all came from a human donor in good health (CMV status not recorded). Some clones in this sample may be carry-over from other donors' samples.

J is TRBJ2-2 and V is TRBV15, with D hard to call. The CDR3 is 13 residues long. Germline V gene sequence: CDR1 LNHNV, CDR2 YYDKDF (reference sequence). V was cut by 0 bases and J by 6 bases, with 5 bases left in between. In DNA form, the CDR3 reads TGTGCCACCAGCAGAGATTGGTCCGGGGAGCTGTTTTTT. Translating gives CATSRDWSGELFF.

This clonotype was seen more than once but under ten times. The chain's CDR3 is CASSQSPGSVSDTQYF. The CDR3 DNA is TGTGCCAGCAGCCAGTCACCGGGGTCTGTCTCAGATACGCAGTATTTT. The chain is built from TRBV4-2 and TRBJ2-3; tentatively, D is TRBD2 (5 bases). Trimming took off 3 bases at V and 4 bases at J, with 17 bases between the two ends. Germline CDR1 LGHNA, CDR2 YNFKEQ. This CDR3 comprises 16 residues.

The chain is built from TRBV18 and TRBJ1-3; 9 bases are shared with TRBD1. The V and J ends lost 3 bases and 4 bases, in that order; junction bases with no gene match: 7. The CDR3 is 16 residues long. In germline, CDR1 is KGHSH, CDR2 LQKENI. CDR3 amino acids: CASSPGTGRSGNTIYF. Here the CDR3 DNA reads TGTGCCAGCTCACCCGGGACAGGGCGTTCGGGAAACACCATATATTTT.

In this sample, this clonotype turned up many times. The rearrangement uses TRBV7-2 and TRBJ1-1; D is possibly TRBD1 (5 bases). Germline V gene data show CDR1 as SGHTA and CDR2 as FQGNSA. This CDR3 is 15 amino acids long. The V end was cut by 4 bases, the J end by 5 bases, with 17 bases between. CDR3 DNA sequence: TGTGCCAGCAGCTCTCGGGGGGGTGGAGGGACTGAAGCTTTCTTT. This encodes CASSSRGGGGTEAFF.

The CDR3 sequence: CASSSSGGVYEQYF. The CDR3 nucleotides are TGTGCCAGCAGCTCTAGCGGGGGGGTCTACGAGCAGTACTTC. The chain recombines TRBV7-9 with TRBJ2-7, with TRBD2 identical over 12 bases. The ends lost 4 bases at V and 3 bases at J; junction bases unmatched: 1. The CDR3 loop spans 14 amino acids. The germline gives CDR1 SEHNR, CDR2 FQNEAQ (reference sequence).

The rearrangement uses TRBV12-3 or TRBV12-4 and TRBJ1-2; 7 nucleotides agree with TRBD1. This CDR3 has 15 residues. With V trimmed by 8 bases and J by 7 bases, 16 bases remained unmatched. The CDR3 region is CASGPGRGQGSGYTF. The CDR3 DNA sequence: TGTGCCAGCGGGCCAGGGAGGGGGCAGGGTTCTGGCTACACCTTC.

The CDR3 nucleotides read TGTGCCAGCAGCTCAACAGGAGATGGTGAGCAGTACTTC. This sequence encodes CASSSTGDGEQYF. The chain couples TRBV5-6 to TRBJ2-7, with D maybe TRBD1 (5 bases). V lost 3 bases and J lost 7, with 14 bases in between. The CDR3 has 13 amino acids. CDR1 SGHDT and CDR2 YYEEEE come from the germline V gene.

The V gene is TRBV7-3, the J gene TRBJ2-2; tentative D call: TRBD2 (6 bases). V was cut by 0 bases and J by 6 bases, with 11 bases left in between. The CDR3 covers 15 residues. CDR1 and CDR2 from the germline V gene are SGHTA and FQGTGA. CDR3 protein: CASSLTGGRSGELFF. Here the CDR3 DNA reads TGTGCCAGCAGCTTAACCGGGGGTAGATCCGGGGAGCTGTTTTTT.

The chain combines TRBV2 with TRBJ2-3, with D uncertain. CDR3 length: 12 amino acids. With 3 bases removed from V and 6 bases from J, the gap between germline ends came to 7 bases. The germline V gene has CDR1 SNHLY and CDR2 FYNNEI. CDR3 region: CASSDSVDTQYF. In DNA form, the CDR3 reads TGTGCCAGCAGTGATAGTGTCGATACGCAGTATTTT.

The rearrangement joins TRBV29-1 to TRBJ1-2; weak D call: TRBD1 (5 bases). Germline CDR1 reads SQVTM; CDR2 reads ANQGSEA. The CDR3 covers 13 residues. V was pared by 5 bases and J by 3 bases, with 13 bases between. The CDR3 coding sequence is TGCAGCGTTCCTACAGGCCGATACTATGGCTACACCTTC. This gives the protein CSVPTGRYYGYTF.

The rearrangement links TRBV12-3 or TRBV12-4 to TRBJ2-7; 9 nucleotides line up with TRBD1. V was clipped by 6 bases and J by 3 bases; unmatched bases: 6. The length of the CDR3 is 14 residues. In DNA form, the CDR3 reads TGTGCCAGCAGACTGACAGGGGGGGACTACGAGCAGTACTTC. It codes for CASRLTGGDYEQYF.

Here the CDR3 reads CASSRFSTGGGYTF. CDR3 bases: TGTGCCAGCAGTCGCTTCTCGACGGGGGGTGGCTACACCTTC. The chain links TRBV27 to TRBJ1-2, with a possible D match to TRBD1 (5 bases). From germline, CDR1 is MNHEY and CDR2 SMNVEV (reference sequence). V was clipped by 5 bases and J by 7 bases, with 17 bases between them. The CDR3 totals 14 residues.

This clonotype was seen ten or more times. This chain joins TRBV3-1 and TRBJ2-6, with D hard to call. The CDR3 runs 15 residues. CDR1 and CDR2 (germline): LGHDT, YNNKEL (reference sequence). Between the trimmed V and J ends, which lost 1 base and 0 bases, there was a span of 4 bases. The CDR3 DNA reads TGTGCCAGCAGCCAAGTTTACTCTGGGGCCAACGTCCTGACTTTC. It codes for CASSQVYSGANVLTF.

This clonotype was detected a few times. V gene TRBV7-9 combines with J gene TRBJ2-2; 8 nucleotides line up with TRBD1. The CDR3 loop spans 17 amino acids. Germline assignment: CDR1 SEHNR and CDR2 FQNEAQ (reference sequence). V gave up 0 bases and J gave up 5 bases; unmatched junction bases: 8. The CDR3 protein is CASSLAETGGRTGELFF. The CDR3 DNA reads TGTGCCAGCAGCTTAGCCGAAACAGGGGGACGGACCGGGGAGCTGTTTTTT.

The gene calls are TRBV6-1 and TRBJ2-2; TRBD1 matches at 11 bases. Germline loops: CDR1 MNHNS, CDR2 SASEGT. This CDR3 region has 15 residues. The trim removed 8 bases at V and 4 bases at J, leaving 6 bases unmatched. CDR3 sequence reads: CASRTGTGGTGELFF. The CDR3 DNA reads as TGTGCCAGCCGGACCGGGACAGGGGGCACCGGGGAGCTGTTTTTT.

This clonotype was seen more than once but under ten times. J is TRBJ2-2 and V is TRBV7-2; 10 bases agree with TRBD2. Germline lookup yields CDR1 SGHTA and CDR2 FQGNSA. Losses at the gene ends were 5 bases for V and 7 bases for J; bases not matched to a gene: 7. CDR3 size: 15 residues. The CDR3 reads CASSPLAGAYGELFF. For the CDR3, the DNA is TGTGCCAGCAGCCCGCTAGCGGGGGCGTACGGGGAGCTGTTTTTT.

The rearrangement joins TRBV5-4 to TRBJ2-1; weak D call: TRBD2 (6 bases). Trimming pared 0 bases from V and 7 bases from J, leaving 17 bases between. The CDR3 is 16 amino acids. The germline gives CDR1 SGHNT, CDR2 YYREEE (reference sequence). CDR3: CASSLGGPSASNEQFF. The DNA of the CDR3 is TGTGCCAGCAGCTTGGGAGGGCCTAGCGCTAGTAATGAGCAGTTCTTC.

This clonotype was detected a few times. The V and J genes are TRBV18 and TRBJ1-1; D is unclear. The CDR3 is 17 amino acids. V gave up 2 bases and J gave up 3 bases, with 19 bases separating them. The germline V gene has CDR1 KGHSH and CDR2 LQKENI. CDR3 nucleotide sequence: TGTGCCAGCTCACCAAAGTCGAAGGCCCATGTGGACACTGAAGCTTTCTTT. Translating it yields CASSPKSKAHVDTEAFF.

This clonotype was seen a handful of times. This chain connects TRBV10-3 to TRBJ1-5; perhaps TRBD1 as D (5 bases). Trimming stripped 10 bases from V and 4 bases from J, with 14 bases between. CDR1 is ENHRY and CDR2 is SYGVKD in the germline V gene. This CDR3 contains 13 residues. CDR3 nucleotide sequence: TGTGCCACGACCGAGGACATTAATCAGCCCCAGCATTTT. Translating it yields CATTEDINQPQHF.

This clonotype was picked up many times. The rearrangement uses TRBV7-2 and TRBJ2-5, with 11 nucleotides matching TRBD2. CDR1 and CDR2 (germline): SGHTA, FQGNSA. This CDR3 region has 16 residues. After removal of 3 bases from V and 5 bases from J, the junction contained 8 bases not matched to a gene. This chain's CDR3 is CASSFRLAGTGETQYF. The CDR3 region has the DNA TGTGCCAGCAGCTTCCGACTAGCGGGGACAGGGGAGACCCAGTACTTC.